The T cell receptor (beta chain) described here comes from a study of blood T cell repertoires in COVID-19. Study information: The samples span acute and convalescent COVID-19 from the United States, Italy and Spain.

The CDR3 is 13 residues long. The V gene's germline CDR1 is SEHNR and CDR2 FQNEAQ (reference sequence). J was trimmed by 4 bases and V by 5 bases; bases with no gene match: 2. Generated by immunoSEQ multiplex PCR, the TCRdb table keeps only in-frame clones and is missing some. The table records over 250,000 clones, 85% to 90% of them present only once. A remark on this clone: This sample also contains other DNA sequences that code for the same CDR3.

The chain couples TRBV7-9 to TRBJ2-5, with 9 nucleotides matching TRBD2. The sample comprised peripheral blood. The receptor was derived from a human donor in a cohort sampled during active COVID-19. CDR3 amino acids: CASSLSGRETQYF. The CDR3 DNA reads TGTGCCAGCAGCCTTAGCGGGAGAGAGACCCAGTACTTC.